This T cell receptor beta chain was captured in a study of control samples from healthy donors and cancer patients. Assay: immunoSEQ multiplex PCR; the TCRdb copy retains only in-frame clones and omits some. Among fewer than 250,000 clones listed, 91% were seen once. The V end was cut by 3 bases, the J end by 5 bases, with 11 bases between. Germline CDR1 reads MNHEY; CDR2 reads SMNVEV (reference sequence). This CDR3 region has 14 residues. Material for sequencing was blood. The chain joins TRBV27 to TRBJ1-5; tentative D call: TRBD1 (5 bases). This sequence originates from a man aged 30 to 45 in good health. As DNA, the CDR3 is TGTGCCAGCAGTTTGAGGCAGGGATATCAGCCCCAGCATTTT. Translated: CASSLRQGYQPQHF.